Below, one T cell receptor (beta chain) is given with its context. As yet, its antigen is unknown. Each CDR3 protein gets one entry after TCRdb re-called the reads with MiXCR. Of around 34,000 distinct CDR3 sequences listed, around half are singletons. The data are from a study of T cell repertoires in cytomegalovirus infection. Study background: Through public TCR beta signatures, both CMV infection and matching HLA type were indicated. Broader study findings: Carriage of CMV together with the relevant HLA was identifiable through cumulative public TCR beta family frequency.

V was cut by 2 bases and J by 2 bases, with 13 bases left in between. This CDR3 spans 16 amino acids. The germline CDR1 and CDR2 sequences are MNHEY and SMNVEV (reference sequence). The receptor comes from a human donor in good health (CMV status not recorded). Some clones in this sample may be carry-over from other donors' samples. The chain carries TRBV27 and TRBJ2-4; D gene unclear. The sequences come from CD8+ T cells from cultured PBMCs, collected from culture after CMV antigen stimulation. In DNA form, the CDR3 reads TGTGCCAGCAGTTTAAGTCTAACGGTGTCCAAAAACATTCAGTACTTC. The encoded protein is CASSLSLTVSKNIQYF.